This TCR beta chain was obtained from a study of T cells after yellow fever vaccination (dated by TCRdb to about 2019). About the investigation overall: The SMART-Seq v4 Ultra Low Input RNA kit was used to prepare libraries from fractions with low cell numbers. To follow T-cell clones before and after primary and booster YFV17D yellow fever vaccination, bulk TCR alpha and beta repertoires were sequenced over time. Two healthy male donors, one aged 18 to 30 and one aged 30 to 40 years, made up the cohort. Bulk PBMC replicates and cell subsets were isolated from blood drawn at multiple timepoints before and after both primary and secondary immunization.

The treatment or condition label of this sample denotes: live attenuated yellow fever vaccine strain. At every blood-draw timepoint, two biological replicates of bulk PBMCs were collected. A standard Ficoll-Paque protocol was used to isolate PBMCs from peripheral blood. TriZol was used to extract RNA from bulk PBMCs, from CD4 and CD8 fractions, and from dextramer-positive and dextramer-negative fractions. TCR cDNA was synthesized by 5'RACE template switching, through which a universal primer site and unique molecular identifiers were introduced. Priming of cDNA synthesis was performed from both the TCR alpha and TCR beta constant segments. Two PCR steps were used to amplify libraries, with sample barcodes and sequencing adapters being added in the second step. Sequencing of the libraries was done on either Illumina HiSeq 2500 (2x100 bp) or NovaSeq (2x150 bp). Per the original workflow: Reads were demultiplexed and collapsed into UMI consensus sequences with MIGEC, and V(D)J alignment was performed with MiXCR. Vaccine-responding clonotypes were identified with edgeR using replicate PBMC samples, with FDR below 0.01 and a log2 fold change above 5 up to day 15 being required. Each bulk clonotype received a CD4 or CD8 identity based on whether the sequenced CD4 or CD8 repertoire contained that clonotype at higher abundance. TCRdb reprocessing: public reads trimmed at Q25 with fastp, clones called with MiXCR, in-frame beta chains kept. Rows with a matching CDR3 protein are joined into one entry that keeps the most common DNA and genes. These V and J calls originate from TCRdb's pipeline instead of the authors' own analysis. Present in this sample are hundreds of thousands of distinct CDR3 sequences, just over 20% of which were seen just once. The ten largest clones add up to 15% to 20% of the sample.

Its CDR3 holds 15 amino acids, cysteine through phenylalanine. The sequence is cut down to CDR3 DNA, 45 bases in frame from base 1. Trimming costs V 4 bases and J 6 bases, and their ends lie 19 bases apart. CDR1 and CDR2, per the germline V gene, are SGHRS and YFSETQ. This clonotype was counted between two and nine times. Its antigen has not been determined. One base away there is no much larger clone; base qualities are not given. Points the paper makes about the study in general: Computational filtering was needed because FACS-sorted repertoires could contain abundant contaminating clonotypes from the bulk population. Compared with the primary T-cell response, the secondary T-cell response was faster but weaker, reaching its peak on day 5 rather than on day 15. A small share of clonotypes was detected in both CD4 and CD8 compartments, with the overlap likely arising from convergent recombination. Because only a couple of donors were included in the study, the extent to which the findings can be generalized is limited. After the booster, most clones that had expanded after primary vaccination were detected again (around 97% of CD4 and 88% of CD8), suggesting broad maintenance of memory.

This receptor chain uses TRBV5-1 and TRBJ1-2, with TRBD1 as a weak D call on 5 bases. This specimen consisted of PBMCs, obtained less than 25 days after the first yellow fever vaccination. This sequence originates from a man younger than 35 who received the YFV17D yellow fever vaccine. DNA sequence: TGCGCCAGCAGCCCCCTCGGGGGAGGGAGTGATGGCTACACCTTC. It translates as CASSPLGGGSDGYTF.